The entry below describes one TCR beta chain. Assay: immunoSEQ multiplex PCR; the TCRdb copy retains only in-frame clones and omits some. The table shows about 580,000 clones, with more than 95% occurring only once. Terminally differentiated effector memory CD45RA+ cells were excluded from the naive CD8 cells, which were CD45RO-negative and positively selected for CCR7. Germline V gives CDR1 MNHEY, CDR2 SMNVEV (reference sequence). The CDR3 covers 14 residues. With 4 bases clipped from V and 3 bases from J, the junction kept 4 bases outside the gene matches. This specimen belongs to a study of shared clonotypes between healthy human individuals.

The receptor's source is a man aged 30-40 years in good health. V is TRBV27 and J is TRBJ2-7; TRBD2 aligns across 9 bases. Sequenced: naive CD8+ T cells sorted from blood. This CDR3 is CASSYSGRSYEQYF. In DNA form, the CDR3 reads TGTGCCAGCAGTTACAGCGGGAGGAGCTACGAGCAGTACTTC.